This TCR beta chain derives from a study of blood T cell repertoires in COVID-19. The wider study: In each case, the material was cDNA or gDNA derived from T cells, B-cell-depleted T cells, or PBMCs.

Patients at the Seattle site were enrolled during active infection and followed longitudinally. In the source study's methods: Researchers report that nucleated cell counts were estimated from reference gene primer amplification. The data were produced by immunoSEQ multiplex PCR, yet TCRdb's version contains in-frame clones alone and is incomplete. V, J and clone size reflect that table, while D and trimming were determined from the DNA. The sample gives more than 200,000 clones, 88% of which show up once; roughly 6.7% is in the top ten. Germline CDR1 reads SEHNR; CDR2 reads FQNEAQ (reference sequence). CDR3 length: 16 amino acids. V lost 4 bases and J lost 1; bases outside the gene matches: 9.

The V gene is TRBV7-9, the J gene TRBJ1-1; 7 positions match TRBD1. Specimen: peripheral blood. The clonotype originates from a woman aged 30 to 39 with COVID-19, enrolled during active disease. CDR3 residues: CASSSERYRGNTEAFF. The CDR3 coding sequence is TGTGCCAGCAGCTCTGAACGTTACAGGGGGAACACTGAAGCTTTCTTT. Supplemented by reference TRBV7-9 and TRBJ1-1, the full variable domain reads DTGVSQNPRHKITKRGQNVTFRCDPISEHNRLYWYRQTLGQGPEFLTYFQNEAQLEKSRLLSDRFSAERPKGSFSTLEIQRTEQGDSAMYLCASSSERYRGNTEAFFGQGTRLTVV.